The sequence of this T cell receptor beta chain was determined in a study of cytomegalovirus exposure and HLA in healthy donors. Study-level points and caveats: Only CMV serostatus was available as immune exposure information.

Vbeta (60) and Jbeta (13) primers were used in the PCR. Profiled with immunoSEQ multiplex PCR; TCRdb holds only in-frame clones, not every one. In the table there are about 300,000 clones, more than 80% of which are singletons. On this clone itself: Antigen specificity is unknown.

At the time of sampling, donors were nominally healthy, though unrecorded immune exposures were likely. This receptor was taken from a man in his forties in good health and CMV-seropositive. Sequencing was done on a sample of PBMCs.

The CDR3, as DNA: TGTGCCAGCAGGCCGGGACAGGGGGCTTACGAGCAGTACTTC. Its protein is CASRPGQGAYEQYF. The chain uses TRBV7-9 and TRBJ2-7; 12 bases are a match to TRBD1. The CDR3 is made up of 14 amino acids. CDR1 and CDR2 from the germline V gene are SEHNR and FQNEAQ (reference sequence). The V gene end was trimmed by 6 bases and the J gene end by 4 bases; junction bases not matched to a gene: 4.